This T cell receptor beta chain was retrieved from a study of blood T cell repertoires in COVID-19. Study summary: The origin of the acute and convalescent COVID-19 samples was the United States, Italy and Spain. T cells, B-cell-depleted T cells, or PBMCs supplied cDNA or gDNA.

Original handling: How many nucleated cells were present was estimated from reference gene primer amplification. The method was immunoSEQ multiplex PCR; TCRdb's version includes in-frame clones alone and lacks a portion of them. That table supplies the V and J calls and clone size; D and trimming were determined from the DNA. The sample comprises around 100,000 clones, approximately 93% of which are singletons, and about 1% rests with the top ten. The sequence derives from a man in his 60s with acute or convalescent COVID-19. Material: peripheral blood.

CDR3 nucleotide sequence: TGCGCCAGCAGCTCCGATGGGGGGACGGACACTGAAGCTTTCTTT. Protein product: CASSSDGGTDTEAFF. This rearrangement joins TRBV5-1 to TRBJ1-1, with D possibly being TRBD1 (5 bases). V was cut by 3 bases and J by 3 bases, with 15 bases left in between. The CDR3 is 15 amino acids. Germline lookup yields CDR1 SGHRS and CDR2 YFSETQ.